One and the same sample provided the 10 T cell receptor beta chains below, sequenced in a study of T cells after yellow fever vaccination. TCRdb analysed the 5' RACE reads with MiXCR anew, one entry per CDR3 protein. The sample contains about 630,000 distinct CDR3 sequences, 9% to 15% of which appear only once. The material was PBMCs, obtained on the day of the yellow fever booster vaccination. All receptors derive from a man in his thirties or forties who received the YFV17D yellow fever vaccine.

This clonotype has a count of ten or more. This chain uses TRBV27 with TRBJ2-4; the match to TRBD1 covers 9 bases. CDR1 is MNHEY and CDR2 is SMNVEV in the germline V gene (reference sequence). The CDR3 runs to 14 residues. V lost 6 bases and J lost 3; bases outside the gene matches: 3. CDR3 DNA sequence: TGTGCCAGCAGCCCGGACAGGGGCAAAAACATTCAGTACTTC. Translated: CASSPDRGKNIQYF.

This clonotype was detected a few times. The chain is built from TRBV20-1 and TRBJ2-2; TRBD1 matches at 8 bases. The CDR3 extends over 13 amino acids. V shed 8 bases and J 1 base; nucleotides not matched to a gene: 3. From germline, CDR1 is DFQATT and CDR2 SNEGSKA (reference sequence). The CDR3 bases are TGCAGTACTGGACAGGGGAACACCGGGGAGCTGTTTTTT. Residues: CSTGQGNTGELFF.

In its sample, this clonotype was seen a few times. The chain's CDR3 is CATTRGLDGELFF. DNA of the CDR3: TGTGCCACCACTAGGGGACTGGACGGGGAGCTGTTTTTT. The chain uses TRBV24-1 and TRBJ2-2, with D maybe TRBD2 (6 bases). Between the trimmed V and J ends, which lost 8 bases and 7 bases, there was a span of 13 bases. Germline CDR1 is KGHDR and CDR2 is SFDVKD. The CDR3 is 13 amino acids.

This chain joins TRBV7-9 and TRBJ2-1; a possible D gene is TRBD1 (5 bases). This CDR3 is 15 amino acids long. The germline V and J ends were trimmed by 10 bases and 10 bases, with 26 bases remaining between them. Germline CDR1 is SEHNR and CDR2 is FQNEAQ (reference sequence). The CDR3 is CATKPPTVLRTEQFF. CDR3 DNA sequence: TGTGCCACCAAACCACCGACAGTCCTGCGAACGGAGCAGTTCTTC.

This chain links TRBV29-1 with TRBJ2-1; TRBD1 might be the D (5 bases). This CDR3 has 12 residues. Germline CDR1 SQVTM, CDR2 ANQGSEA. Trimming left V 1 base short and J 12 bases short, with 13 bases between. The CDR3 sequence is CSVEGQGRVQFF. In DNA form, the CDR3 reads TGCAGCGTTGAAGGCCAGGGTAGGGTGCAGTTCTTC.

This sequence joins TRBV30 and TRBJ2-7; D call uncertain. The CDR3 consists of 12 residues. V was trimmed by 4 bases and J by 4 bases, leaving 11 bases between them. Germline V CDR1 and CDR2: GTSNPN, SVGIG (reference sequence). As DNA, the CDR3 is TGTGCCTGGAATCTAGATTTTTACGAGCAGTACTTC. It yields the protein CAWNLDFYEQYF.

Here the CDR3 reads CASSLAAGHDSYEQYF. As DNA, the CDR3 is TGCGCCAGCAGCTTGGCTGCGGGCCACGATTCCTACGAGCAGTACTTC. J is TRBJ2-7 and V is TRBV5-1; maybe TRBD2 (5 bases). The V end was cut by 0 bases, the J end by 1 base, with 14 bases between. Germline V gene lookup returns CDR1 SGHRS and CDR2 YFSETQ. CDR3 length: 16 amino acids.

This clonotype was found a few times. V is TRBV18 and J is TRBJ2-7; 9 nucleotides line up with TRBD2. Germline trimming cut 3 bases from V and 3 bases from J; bases unmatched to any gene: 6. In germline, CDR1 is KGHSH, CDR2 LQKENI. The length of the CDR3 is 15 residues. In nucleotides, the CDR3 is TGTGCCAGCTCACCTGGAGCGGGAGGCCACTACGAGCAGTACTTC. Translated: CASSPGAGGHYEQYF.

The genes are TRBV6-1 and TRBJ2-3; either TRBD1 or TRBD2 may fit D (5 bases each). The CDR3 extends over 20 amino acids. Trimming took 1 base from V and 3 from J, leaving 26 bases between them. The germline CDR1 and CDR2 sequences are MNHNS and SASEGT. In nucleotides, the CDR3 is TGTGCCAGCAGTGAAGAGGGCCATCCTGTCCCATTGGGGGTGACAGATACGCAGTATTTT. It translates to CASSEEGHPVPLGVTDTQYF.

The DNA of the CDR3 is TGTGCCAGCAGTTACGGGAGAGACCCATACTTC. Translating it yields CASSYGRDPYF. This chain connects TRBV6-2 or TRBV6-3 to TRBJ2-5; tentative D call: TRBD2 (5 bases). The germline gives CDR1 MNHEY, CDR2 SVGEGT. The CDR3 length is 11 residues. V lost 2 bases and J lost 14, with 12 bases in between.